Each of the 10 T cell receptor beta chains below was sequenced from the same sample in a study of T cell responses to AZD1222 COVID-19 vaccine. TCRdb keeps only in-frame clones here, not all; method: immunoSEQ multiplex PCR. In the table there are about 130,000 clones, about 85% of which are singletons. Sequenced here: peripheral blood, sampled on day 0 of AZD1222 vaccination. These receptors all come from an adult in good health.

V is TRBV6-2 or TRBV6-3 and J is TRBJ2-2, with D tentatively TRBD1 (6 bases). The V and J ends lost 4 bases and 3 bases respectively, with 15 bases between them. The CDR3 totals 16 residues. Germline CDR1 reads MNHEY; CDR2 reads SVGEGT. The CDR3 region has the DNA TGTGCCAGCAGTTCTTGGGGGCCGGCATACACCGGGGAGCTGTTTTTT. Translated: CASSSWGPAYTGELFF.

V is TRBV5-8 and J is TRBJ2-2, with D unresolved. V was trimmed by 2 bases and J by 0 bases, leaving 17 bases between them. This CDR3 is built from 18 residues. The germline V gene encodes CDR1 SGHTS and CDR2 YDEGEE. The chain's CDR3 is CASSFRFGLATNTGELFF. DNA of the CDR3: TGTGCCAGCAGCTTTCGGTTTGGTCTTGCAACGAACACCGGGGAGCTGTTTTTT.

The chain joins TRBV6-5 to TRBJ1-1; D ambiguous. V lost 2 bases and J lost 1, with 14 bases in between. Germline V lookup: CDR1 MNHEY, CDR2 SVGAGI. The CDR3 covers 16 residues. This CDR3 reads CASSYAVTGRNTEAFF. As DNA, the CDR3 is TGTGCCAGCAGTTACGCGGTTACGGGGAGGAACACTGAAGCTTTCTTT.

A word on this clone: Relative to the germline gene, one junction end is altered; a read error may explain this. V gene TRBV7-9 combines with J gene TRBJ2-5, with TRBD2 identical over 8 bases. The length of the CDR3 is 14 residues. The germline gives CDR1 SEHNR, CDR2 FQNEAQ (reference sequence). This CDR3 reads CASRLAGSQETQYF. The DNA for the CDR3 is TGTGCCAGCAGATTAGCGGGGTCACAAGAGACCCAGTACTTC.

The rearrangement links TRBV7-2 to TRBJ2-7, with D maybe TRBD1 (5 bases). The germline V gene encodes CDR1 SGHTA and CDR2 FQGNSA. Deletions cut 1 base from V and 3 bases from J, with 16 bases between. The CDR3 covers 16 residues. The CDR3 DNA is TGTGCCAGCAGCTTAGTCATCCCAGGGTTGGGCTACGAGCAGTACTTC. This codes for CASSLVIPGLGYEQYF.

This clone was detected only a few times. V and J are TRBV18 and TRBJ2-2, with D perhaps assigned TRBD1 or TRBD2 (5 bases each). V was trimmed by 2 bases and J by 4 bases, leaving 11 bases between them. The CDR3 spans 15 residues. CDR1 and CDR2 (germline): KGHSH, LQKENI. The CDR3 spells CASSPGTWGTGELFF. CDR3 sequence (DNA): TGTGCCAGCTCACCAGGGACCTGGGGCACCGGGGAGCTGTTTTTT.

The chain is built from TRBV5-5 and TRBJ2-5; D remains unclear. The CDR3 consists of 16 residues. Germline V CDR1 and CDR2: SGHKS, YYEKEE (reference sequence). The V end was cut by 0 bases, the J end by 1 base, with 13 bases between. The CDR3 region has the DNA TGTGCCAGCAGCTTGGCTTTGGTAGGGTCCCAAGAGACCCAGTACTTC. Protein sequence: CASSLALVGSQETQYF.

V usage is TRBV5-5 and J usage is TRBJ1-6; D gene unclear. The CDR3 totals 12 residues. CDR1 and CDR2 (germline): SGHKS, YYEKEE (reference sequence). Trimming took 4 bases from V and 8 from J, leaving 7 bases between them. The CDR3 is CASSPWDSPLHF. DNA of the CDR3: TGTGCCAGCAGCCCCTGGGATTCACCCCTCCACTTT.

This chain joins TRBV27 and TRBJ1-2; D is possibly TRBD1 (6 bases). The CDR3 is made up of 15 amino acids. Germline-derived CDR1 and CDR2 are MNHEY and SMNVEV (reference sequence). V lost 3 bases to trimming and J lost 8 bases, with 19 bases between them. CDR3 sequence reads: CASSFRRQGLGGYTF. The CDR3 nucleotides are TGTGCCAGCAGTTTCCGAAGGCAGGGGCTAGGAGGCTACACCTTC.

J is TRBJ2-3 and V is TRBV18, with no clear D. V dropped 3 bases and J dropped 2 bases, with 3 bases sitting between them. CDR1 KGHSH and CDR2 LQKENI come from the germline V gene. The CDR3 covers 12 residues. CDR3 sequence (DNA): TGTGCCAGCTCACCGTACACAGATACGCAGTATTTT. Amino acid sequence: CASSPYTDTQYF.